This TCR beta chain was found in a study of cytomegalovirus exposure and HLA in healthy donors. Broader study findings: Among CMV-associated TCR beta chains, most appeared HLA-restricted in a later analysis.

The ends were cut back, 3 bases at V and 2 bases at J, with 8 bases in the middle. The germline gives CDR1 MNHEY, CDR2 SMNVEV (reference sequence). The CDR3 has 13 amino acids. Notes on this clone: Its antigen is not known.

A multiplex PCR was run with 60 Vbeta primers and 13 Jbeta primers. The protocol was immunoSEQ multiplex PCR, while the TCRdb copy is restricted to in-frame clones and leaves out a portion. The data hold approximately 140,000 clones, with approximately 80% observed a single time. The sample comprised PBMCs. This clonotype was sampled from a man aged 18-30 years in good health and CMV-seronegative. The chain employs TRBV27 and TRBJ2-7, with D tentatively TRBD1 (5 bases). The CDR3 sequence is CASSLRQTYEQYF. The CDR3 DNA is TGTGCCAGCAGTTTGAGACAGACCTACGAGCAGTACTTC.